Listed here are 9 T cell receptor beta chains from one sample, sequenced in a study of T-cell reconstitution after alpha-beta-depleted transplantation in children. The TCRbeta library incorporated unique molecular identifiers. A single record per CDR3 protein comes from TCRdb applying MiXCR to the PCR reads. The sample includes about 610,000 distinct CDR3 sequences, 27% of them seen just once. The sequencing used PBMCs, collected before TCRalphabeta/CD19-depleted stem cell transplant. The source of these receptors is a boy under three years old with Wiskott-Aldrich syndrome, due to receive a stem cell transplant.

This chain connects TRBV7-6 to TRBJ1-3, with D unclear. CDR3 length: 13 residues. V was cut by 5 bases and J by 7 bases, with 12 bases left in between. Germline V gives CDR1 SGHVS, CDR2 FNYEAQ. The CDR3 DNA is TGTGCCAGCAGCACCCGCACCCGTAACACCATATATTTT. This sequence encodes CASSTRTRNTIYF.

The sample holds one count of this clonotype. Compared with germline, one end of the junction differs, possibly owing to a read error. V usage is TRBV7-7 and J usage is TRBJ2-1; maybe TRBD1 (5 bases). The CDR3 sequence is 13 residues long. CDR1 and CDR2 from the germline V gene are SSHAT and FNYEAQ (reference sequence). CDR3 in DNA: TGTGCCAGCAGCGCCCTGACAGACAATGGGCAGTTCTTC. Encoded protein: CASSALTDNGQFF.

V usage is TRBV5-1 and J usage is TRBJ2-1; 8 nucleotides match TRBD1. Germline values: CDR1 SGHRS, CDR2 YFSETQ. This CDR3 is built from 15 residues. V shed 3 bases, J shed 6 bases, and the junction held 8 bases outside the gene matches. The CDR3 sequence: CASSYRDRWINEQFF. The CDR3 nucleotides read TGCGCCAGCAGCTACCGGGACAGGTGGATCAATGAGCAGTTCTTC.

The chain joins TRBV6-1 to TRBJ2-5; TRBD1 agrees at 11 bases. The CDR3 length is 16 residues. With V trimmed by 6 bases and J by 8 bases, 14 bases remained unmatched. The germline CDR1 and CDR2 sequences are MNHNS and SASEGT. The CDR3 sequence is CASSHLGQGAIDTQYF. The CDR3, as DNA: TGTGCCAGCAGCCACCTCGGACAGGGGGCCATAGATACCCAGTACTTC.

V and J are TRBV2 and TRBJ1-4; D unresolved. This CDR3 has 15 amino acids. CDR1 is SNHLY and CDR2 is FYNNEI in the germline V gene. Trimming took 11 bases from V and 0 from J, leaving 16 bases between them. The DNA for the CDR3 is TGTGCCGTCGGCAGCCCGCTTGCAACTAATGAAAAACTGTTTTTT. Translation: CAVGSPLATNEKLFF.

The J gene is TRBJ1-3, the V gene TRBV5-1; D is possibly TRBD1 (6 bases). Germline V lookup: CDR1 SGHRS, CDR2 YFSETQ. This CDR3 comprises 14 residues. Trimming took 7 bases from V and 4 from J, leaving 15 bases between them. The CDR3 DNA reads as TGCGCCAGCCAAAAGGGGGACCTAGGAAACACCATATATTTT. It codes for CASQKGDLGNTIYF.

The V call is TRBV3-1, the J call TRBJ1-5; D may be TRBD1 (6 bases). CDR3 size: 14 residues. Per the germline V gene, CDR1 is LGHDT and CDR2 is YNNKEL (reference sequence). Between the trimmed V and J ends, which lost 6 bases and 2 bases, there was a span of 11 bases. The CDR3 DNA follows: TGTGCCAGCAGTGGGGGCGGCGGCAATCAGCCCCAGCATTTT. As protein: CASSGGGGNQPQHF.

V and J are TRBV12-3 or TRBV12-4 and TRBJ2-7; 7 bases match TRBD2. The CDR3 has 15 residues. J lost 1 base, V lost 6 bases, and 9 bases had no gene match. CDR3 sequence: CASSPRGRASYEQYF. The CDR3 DNA reads TGTGCCAGCAGCCCCCGGGGGAGGGCGTCCTACGAGCAGTACTTC.

This clonotype turned up a few times. The chain recombines TRBV12-3 or TRBV12-4 with TRBJ2-4, with D perhaps TRBD1 (6 bases). The CDR3 loop spans 15 amino acids. Trimming took off 7 bases at V and 4 bases at J, with 17 bases between the two ends. CDR3 protein: CASKNAGDAKNIQYF. CDR3 coding DNA: TGTGCCAGCAAAAATGCAGGGGACGCTAAAAACATTCAGTACTTC.